What follows is one T cell receptor (beta chain) and its context. This clonotype was seen at least ten times. What this receptor recognizes is not known. Base qualities are not at hand, and no much larger clone is one base apart. The data derive from a study of blood T cells in healthy people across ages (dated by TCRdb to 2015 to 2017). Concerning the study at large: In model experiments, template switching captured roughly one uniquely barcoded TCR beta cDNA molecule for every two T cells. To track age-related changes in TCR beta repertoire diversity, the study relied on deep sequencing normalized with unique cDNA molecular identifiers. The donors were split into four age groups: young (average about 15 years), middle-aged (nearly 40), aged (over 55) and long-lived (under 85). To avoid experimental bias, donors of different ages were randomly spread across the sequencing lanes. For two donors (one aged 18 to 30 and one aged 80 or older), the study analyzed two additional independent replicas of 1 million unique cDNA reads from the same blood draw.

What the study reported, not specific to this receptor: Observed TCR beta diversity correlated strongly with the percentage of naive T cells measured by flow cytometry. Estimates of total diversity based on one million sequenced T cells were considered lower bounds and underestimates. Observed TCR beta diversity per million T cells fell roughly linearly with age, and a significant reduction was already apparent by age around 40. Bulk unsorted PBMC profiling prevented conclusive comparison of naive and antigen-experienced compartments. Compared with the aged group, the long-lived group had more naive CD4+ T cells, fewer expanded clones and increased TCR diversity, a pattern suggesting age selection. Donor CMV infection status was unknown, potentially confounding age-related changes in expanded clonotypes.

Library generation was performed with 5' RACE. Sequencing instrument: Illumina HiSeq 2500. A second PCR of roughly 7 to 11 cycles was performed with a sample-barcoded 5' primer and a J-beta primer mix. A unique molecular identifier was introduced onto each TCR beta cDNA molecule by a template-switch 5' adaptor carrying 12 random nucleotides. Each sample yielded at least 2.5 million CDR3-containing paired-end reads. First-strand cDNA was synthesized from all RNA with the Mint cDNA synthesis kit, primed by a TRBC-specific oligonucleotide. After uracil-DNA glycosylase treatment, a first 18-cycle PCR used universal primers M1SS and BC2_uni_R on all cDNA. On the study's bioinformatics: For normalization, 1 million high-quality reads were randomly selected from each sample, with every read carrying a distinct molecular identifier. Instead of being binned into consensus sequences, reads with shared molecular identifiers were discarded. MiTCR, set to a Q25 quality threshold and the strictest error-elimination algorithm, was used for CDR3 identification, clonotype clustering and error correction. Lower-bound total TCR beta diversity was estimated with a nonparametric unseen species model using Euler transformation. TCRdb reprocessing: public reads trimmed at Q25 with fastp, clones called with MiXCR, in-frame beta chains kept. A single entry per CDR3 protein holds the most common genes and DNA from its merged rows. Clone size and V and J calls follow TCRdb, not the original study. Across this sample there are fewer than 1,000,000 distinct CDR3 sequences, with around 45% seen only once. The top ten hold approximately 18% of the sample.

Systemically healthy Caucasian individuals from Russia, some 36 in total and aged about 6 to 90 years, were included as donors. Around 9.9 milliliters of peripheral blood were collected from each donor into EDTA-treated Vacutainer tubes. Ficoll-Paque density-gradient centrifugation was used to isolate PBMCs, with at least 7 million obtained per sample. Total RNA was extracted from PBMCs with Trizol reagent, with at least 5 micrograms obtained per sample. The percentages of naive CD45RAhigh/CD27high T cells were determined by flow cytometry on a PBMC aliquot from every donor. V is clipped by 5 bases and J by 5 bases, and the sequence between their germline boundaries is 10 bases long. Reading the germline V gene gives CDR1 SGHTA and CDR2 FQGNSA. The CDR3, cysteine through phenylalanine, is 13 amino acids long. The sequence is cut down to CDR3 DNA, 39 bases in frame from base 1.

The receptor was derived from a man of 80 years or more in good health. This chain joins TRBV7-2 to TRBJ2-1; the D gene lacks a confident call. Material for sequencing was blood. The nucleotides read TGTGCCAGCAGCGACCCAGTGGACAATGAGCAGTTCTTC. Its translation reads: CASSDPVDNEQFF.